This is a list of T cell receptor beta chains from one sample in a study of cytomegalovirus exposure and HLA in healthy donors. Data came from immunoSEQ multiplex PCR; TCRdb stores just in-frame clones and leaves some out. The data hold hundreds of thousands of clones, with 65% to 85% observed a single time. What was sequenced was PBMCs. These receptor sequences come from a female donor in good health and CMV-seronegative. The conserved cysteine and the conserved F or W are not part of the CDR3 here. The order of the fields is V gene, CDR3 protein.

V gene: TRBV15; CDR3 protein: ATSRPGQGARMNTEAF
V gene: TRBV2; CDR3 protein: ASSPGRRTGPLYSYEQY
V gene: TRBV5-6; CDR3 protein: ASSGQDNGYT
V gene: TRBV28; CDR3 protein: AIGGGTNEKLF
V gene: TRBV2; CDR3 protein: ASSEALNTEAF
V gene: TRBV28; CDR3 protein: ASREFIDRETQY
V gene: TRBV5-1; CDR3 protein: ASSFYGDPGNTIY
V gene: TRBV29-1; CDR3 protein: SVRRGNTGELF
V gene: TRBV27; CDR3 protein: ASSLNRAVKTEAF
V gene: TRBV28; CDR3 protein: ASSPGTGGYEQY
V gene: TRBV6-1; CDR3 protein: ASSEPRVEQY
V gene: TRBV5-1; CDR3 protein: ASSQDFVVSPLH
V gene: TRBV2; CDR3 protein: ASRTTTGANTEAF
V gene: TRBV27; CDR3 protein: ASSLLYGTEAF
V gene: TRBV4-2; CDR3 protein: ASSQDIGLAGGQETQY
V gene: TRBV11-2; CDR3 protein: ASSLDRWAGGFHYEQY
V gene: TRBV19; CDR3 protein: ASMGQGATYEQY
V gene: TRBV15; CDR3 protein: ATSRVGTEGTDTQY
V gene: TRBV9; CDR3 protein: ASSVDRGSYEQY
V gene: TRBV5-4; CDR3 protein: ASSGDRGYEQY
V gene: TRBV5-6; CDR3 protein: ASSLYPGLEEQY
V gene: TRBV21-1; CDR3 protein: ASSPKEEDGQPRRLAKNIQY
V gene: TRBV7-8; CDR3 protein: ASSLAPSGVGGYNEQF
V gene: TRBV2; CDR3 protein: ASVPGQGFPYEQY
V gene: TRBV25-1; CDR3 protein: ASSDLFSGANVLT
V gene: TRBV10-1; CDR3 protein: ASSDNGESSQNEQF
V gene: TRBV4-1; CDR3 protein: ASSPTSGYDEQY
V gene: TRBV10-3; CDR3 protein: AIRDSLNTDTQY
V gene: TRBV5-1; CDR3 protein: ASSLAEWGQAQVSGYGYT
V gene: TRBV29-1; CDR3 protein: SVVVTPNQPQH
V gene: TRBV28; CDR3 protein: ASNLPGQGSTDTQY
V gene: TRBV7-3; CDR3 protein: ASSEPGGEKY
V gene: TRBV7-9; CDR3 protein: ASSLVKRSEAF